These T cell receptor beta chains were read from a single sample in a study of control samples from healthy donors and cancer patients. Sequencing was performed with immunoSEQ multiplex PCR; in TCRdb, only in-frame clones are kept and a portion is missing. The table has 150,000 to 160,000 clones, about 93% seen once. Sequenced: blood. The receptors were gathered from a man aged 45-65 years in good health. Both conserved end residues are part of each CDR3.

TRBV4-1	CASSHPALGIYEQYF
TRBV28	CASSSSRGYTF
TRBV5-1	CASSLDSYNEQFF
TRBV5-1	CASSLGLAGGEDTQYF
TRBV5-1	CASSLERVRGRGEQYF
TRBV27	CASSLWAGGNQPQHF
TRBV10-1	CAKGVEQGHYGYTF
TRBV3-1/TRBV3-2	CASSQETGAYEQYF
TRBV2	CASSDPGRVKVEAFF
TRBV29-1	CSVEVQENQPQHF
TRBV29-1	CSVVRTEAFF